These T cell receptor beta chains were read from a single sample in a study of CXCR3-negative and CXCR3-positive naive CD8 T cells. TCRdb processed the 5' RACE reads again and assigns one entry to each CDR3 protein, with no DNA. The sample table sets out about 110,000 distinct CDR3 sequences. Sequencing was done on a sample of naive CXCR3+ CD8+ T cells from blood. The receptors originated from a human donor in good health. Some clones in this sample may be carry-over from other donors' samples. CDR3s include the opening cysteine and the closing phenylalanine or tryptophan.

TRBV6-1,TRBJ2-7,CASSEGLAGTYEQYF
TRBV12-3/TRBV12-4,TRBJ2-7,CASGPITQQYF
TRBV6-6,TRBJ1-1,CASLPGDRVMNTEAFF
TRBV5-1,TRBJ2-7,CASSSRTGDLREQYF
TRBV6-6,TRBJ1-1,CASSYSGYTEAFF
TRBV7-6,TRBJ2-7,CASSLNLAAGAYEQYF
TRBV6-5,TRBJ2-2,CASSFTAGAGELFF
TRBV29-1,TRBJ1-2,CSVEGTGADWYGYTF
TRBV4-1,TRBJ2-2,CASSQEGGGPNTGELFF
TRBV7-2,TRBJ2-1,CASSSGLAGVEQFF